This paragraph covers one T cell receptor beta chain sequence. Its antigen is still unknown. This sample was taken from a study of graft-versus-host responses after intestinal transplantation. Study-wide context: Recipients had multivisceral, liver-intestinal, or isolated intestinal transplants.

The CDR3 totals 15 residues. V lost 1 base, J lost 3 bases, and 8 bases stayed unmatched. The V gene's germline CDR1 is GTSNPN and CDR2 SVGIG (reference sequence). Sequenced by immunoSEQ multiplex PCR; TCRdb stores in-frame clones only, minus some. The table records 99,000 or so clones, about nine tenths of them present only once. The clonotype comes from a human donor who was the organ donor for an intestinal transplant. This rearrangement joins TRBV30 to TRBJ1-1; 7 nucleotides align to TRBD1. The specimen comprised unstimulated CD8+ T cells sorted from spleen or lymph node cells, sampled before transplant. CDR3: CAWSAGTAKHTEAFF. DNA for the CDR3: TGTGCCTGGAGTGCAGGGACAGCTAAGCACACTGAAGCTTTCTTT.